Presented here are 11 T cell receptor beta chains from one specimen sequenced in a study of OX40 agonist ivuxolimab in advanced cancers. Assay: immunoSEQ multiplex PCR; the TCRdb copy retains only in-frame clones and omits some. The table lists roughly 70,000 clones, roughly 90% of them singletons, with roughly 7.8% in the top ten. The sample in question was CD4+ or CD8+ T cells sorted from blood, obtained in a trial of the OX40 agonist ivuxolimab. The source is an adult with an advanced solid tumor such as melanoma, head and neck, liver or kidney cancer.

CDR3 protein: CASSPLTSTDTQYF. CDR3 coding DNA: TGTGCCAGTAGCCCTCTTACTAGCACAGATACGCAGTATTTT. The chain joins TRBV19 to TRBJ2-3; D remains ambiguous. Germline assignment: CDR1 LNHDA and CDR2 SQIVND (reference sequence). Trimming removed 6 bases from V and 0 bases from J, with 10 bases in between. The CDR3 covers 14 residues.

This chain uses TRBV6-6 with TRBJ1-1, with 8 positions matching TRBD1. The CDR3 has 15 amino acids. Germline V gene lookup returns CDR1 MNHNY and CDR2 SVGAGI (reference sequence). V lost 7 bases to trimming and J lost 0 bases; unmatched junction nucleotides: 7. The CDR3 sequence: CASTSGQVMNTEAFF. The CDR3 DNA reads as TGTGCCAGCACCTCGGGACAGGTGATGAACACTGAAGCTTTCTTT.

The J gene is TRBJ1-6, the V gene TRBV18; perhaps TRBD1 as D (6 bases). The germline V and J ends were trimmed by 3 bases and 1 base, with 7 bases remaining between them. The CDR3 is made up of 15 amino acids. The V gene's germline CDR1 is KGHSH and CDR2 LQKENI. This chain's CDR3 is CASSPQGSYNSPLHF. CDR3 nucleotides: TGTGCCAGCTCACCTCAGGGGTCCTATAATTCACCCCTCCACTTT.

CDR3 in amino acids: CASSFVGVGYEQYF. In DNA, the CDR3 is TGTGCCAGCAGCTTCGTAGGGGTAGGCTACGAGCAGTACTTC. The chain employs TRBV5-4 and TRBJ2-7; perhaps TRBD1 as D (5 bases). The CDR3 runs 14 residues. The V gene lost 2 bases and the J gene lost 3 bases, with 12 bases spanning the gap. CDR1 and CDR2 from the germline V gene are SGHNT and YYREEE (reference sequence).

A remark on this clone: One junction end does not reproduce the germline sequence, and a read error may be involved. The gene calls are TRBV7-2 and TRBJ2-7; D not resolved. The CDR3 has 14 amino acids. Germline CDR1 reads SGHTA; CDR2 reads FQGNSA. The CDR3 DNA sequence: TGTGCCAGCAGCGTAGCACTCGCTACCATCGAGCAGTACTTC. Translated, it gives CASSVALATIEQYF.

The chain carries TRBV19 and TRBJ1-1, with 7 bases identical to TRBD1. The V and J ends lost 2 bases and 6 bases, in that order; junction bases with no gene match: 6. Germline lookup yields CDR1 LNHDA and CDR2 SQIVND (reference sequence). The CDR3 runs to 14 residues. The CDR3 DNA follows: TGTGCCAGTAGTATATTAGGGGGCAGTCCTGAAGCTTTCTTT. Amino acids: CASSILGGSPEAFF. Full variable domain (outside the CDR3, taken from reference TRBV19 and TRBJ1-1): DGGITQSPKYLFRKEGQNVTLSCEQNLNHDAMYWYRQDPGQGLRLIYYSQIVNDFQKGDIAEGYSVSREKKESFPLTVTSAQKNPTAFYLCASSILGGSPEAFFGQGTRLTVV.

V is TRBV9 and J is TRBJ1-2; TRBD1 is a possible D gene (5 bases). V lost 0 bases and J 4 bases, leaving 13 bases between the germline ends. Germline CDR1 SGDLS, CDR2 YYNGEE. The CDR3 is 15 amino acids. CDR3 nucleotide sequence: TGTGCCAGCAGCGTAGGAGGGGCGCGGGGCTATGGCTACACCTTC. This gives the protein CASSVGGARGYGYTF.

The gene calls are TRBV7-8 and TRBJ1-2; D is unclear. Trimming took 6 bases from V and 2 from J, leaving 13 bases between them. Germline CDR1 SGHVS, CDR2 FQNEAQ. The CDR3 contains 14 residues. CDR3 DNA: TGTGCCAGCAGGCTACTGCCGGGAAACTATGGCTACACCTTC. Amino acids: CASRLLPGNYGYTF.

This clone has just one count. Here the CDR3 reads CASSSMTVSYTF. The CDR3 DNA is TGTGCCAGCAGCTCCATGACGGTCTCTTACACCTTC. This chain links TRBV5-5 with TRBJ1-2; no clear D gene. The CDR3 has 12 amino acids. Trimming took off 3 bases at V and 11 bases at J, with 14 bases between the two ends. Germline values: CDR1 SGHKS, CDR2 YYEKEE (reference sequence).

The chain couples TRBV5-6 to TRBJ2-5; the match to TRBD2 covers 7 bases. The CDR3 extends over 15 amino acids. J gave up 5 bases and V 1 base, and 8 bases lay outside the gene matches. Looked up from germline, CDR1 is SGHDT and CDR2 is YYEEEE. DNA for the CDR3: TGTGCCAGCAGCTTGACGGCCTTGGGAGGGGAGACCCAGTACTTC. Translating gives CASSLTALGGETQYF.

The V call is TRBV4-2, the J call TRBJ1-1, with D unclear. Per the germline V gene, CDR1 is LGHNA and CDR2 is YNFKEQ. V lost 0 bases and J lost 5, with 7 bases in between. CDR3 length: 13 residues. CDR3 region: CASSQDRGTEAFF. The CDR3 DNA sequence: TGTGCCAGCAGCCAAGACCGAGGGACTGAAGCTTTCTTT.